This TCR beta chain comes out of a study of a mutant IDH1 vaccine in newly diagnosed glioma. Across the whole study: Eight vaccinations went to patients in weeks 1, 3, 5, 7, 11, 15, 19, 23. Vaccination was launched 4-6 weeks after radiotherapy alone, or with temozolomide cycles. Receipt of radiotherapy, temozolomide, or both preceded the study, and most received both. Findings and caveats of the study: Of all patients, about 94% showed vaccine-induced immune responses.

Trimming at V came to 3 bases and at J to 6 bases, leaving 13 bases not matched to a gene. CDR1 and CDR2 from the germline V gene are KGHSH and LQKENI. This CDR3 is 16 amino acids long. The time point denotes: week 5, during vaccination. Every single dose of the vaccine, 300 ug of mutant IDH1 20-mer peptide, came with topical imiquimod. TCRdb's table, derived via immunoSEQ multiplex PCR, lists solely in-frame clones and lacks some. The table records 45,000 to 60,000 clones, about three quarters of them present only once. A remark on this clone: Its antigen remains unknown.

The TCR sequence derives from a man aged 50 to 60 with glioma. The sample consisted of PBMCs, taken from a glioma patient whose treatment included an IDH1 peptide vaccine. The chain combines TRBV18 with TRBJ1-2; 7 bases map to TRBD1. The CDR3: CASSPPGLRGGDGYTF. The CDR3 nucleotides read TGTGCCAGCTCACCGCCGGGACTAAGAGGGGGCGATGGCTACACCTTC.